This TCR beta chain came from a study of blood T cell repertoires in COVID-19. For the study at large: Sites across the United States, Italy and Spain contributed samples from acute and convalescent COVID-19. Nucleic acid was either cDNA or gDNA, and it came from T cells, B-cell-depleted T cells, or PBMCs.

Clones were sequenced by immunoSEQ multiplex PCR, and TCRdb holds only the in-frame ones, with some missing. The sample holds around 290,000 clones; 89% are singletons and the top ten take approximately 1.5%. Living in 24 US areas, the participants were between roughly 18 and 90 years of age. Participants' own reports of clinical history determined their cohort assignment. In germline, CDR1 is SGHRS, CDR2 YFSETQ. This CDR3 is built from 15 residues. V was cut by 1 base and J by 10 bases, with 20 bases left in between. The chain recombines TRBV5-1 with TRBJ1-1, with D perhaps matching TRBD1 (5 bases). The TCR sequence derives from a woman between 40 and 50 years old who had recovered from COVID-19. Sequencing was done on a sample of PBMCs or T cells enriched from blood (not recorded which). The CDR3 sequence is CASSLFEQGQEGAFF. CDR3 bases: TGCGCCAGCAGCTTGTTCGAGCAGGGTCAGGAGGGAGCTTTCTTT.